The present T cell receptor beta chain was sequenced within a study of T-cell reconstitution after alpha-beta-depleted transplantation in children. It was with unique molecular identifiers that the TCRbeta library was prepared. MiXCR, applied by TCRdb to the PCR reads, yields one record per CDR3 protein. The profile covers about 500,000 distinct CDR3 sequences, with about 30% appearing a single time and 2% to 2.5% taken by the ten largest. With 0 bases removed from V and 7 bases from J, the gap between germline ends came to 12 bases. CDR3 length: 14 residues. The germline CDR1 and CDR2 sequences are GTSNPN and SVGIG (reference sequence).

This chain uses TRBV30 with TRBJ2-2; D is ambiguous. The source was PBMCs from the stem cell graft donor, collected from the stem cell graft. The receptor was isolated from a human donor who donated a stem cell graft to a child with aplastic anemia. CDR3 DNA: TGTGCCTGGAGTGTACGGGTCTCGGGCGGGGAGCTGTTTTTT. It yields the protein CAWSVRVSGGELFF.